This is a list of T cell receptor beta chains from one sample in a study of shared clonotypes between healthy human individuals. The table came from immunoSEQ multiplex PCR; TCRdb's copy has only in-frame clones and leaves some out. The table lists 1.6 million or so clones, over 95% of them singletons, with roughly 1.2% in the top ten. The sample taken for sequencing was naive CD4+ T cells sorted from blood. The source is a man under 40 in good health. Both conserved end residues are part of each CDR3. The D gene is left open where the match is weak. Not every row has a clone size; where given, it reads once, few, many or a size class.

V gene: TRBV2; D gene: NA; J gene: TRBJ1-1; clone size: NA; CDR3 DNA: TGTGCCAGCAGTGAAGACAGGGCGAGGAACACTGAAGCTTTCTTT; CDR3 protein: CASSEDRARNTEAFF
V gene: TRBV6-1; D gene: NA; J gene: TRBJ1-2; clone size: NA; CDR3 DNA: TGTGCCAGCAGTGAATCTTCAATTGCGAACTATGGCTACATCTTC; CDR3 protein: CASSESSIANYGYIF
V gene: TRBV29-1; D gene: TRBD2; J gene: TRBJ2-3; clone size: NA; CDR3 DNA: TGCAGCGTTTATCGCCAATGGGCTAGCGGGAGGGCAGATACGCAGTATTTT; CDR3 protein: CSVYRQWASGRADTQYF
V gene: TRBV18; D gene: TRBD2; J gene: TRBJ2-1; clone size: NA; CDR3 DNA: TGTGCCAGCGCACAGACTAGCGGGCACAATGAGCAGTTCTTC; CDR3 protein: CASAQTSGHNEQFF
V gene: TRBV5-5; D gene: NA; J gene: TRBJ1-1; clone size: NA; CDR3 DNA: TGTGCCAGCAGCTTGGGTCCCAGCAGGCCCACTGAAGCTTTCTTT; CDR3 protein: CASSLGPSRPTEAFF
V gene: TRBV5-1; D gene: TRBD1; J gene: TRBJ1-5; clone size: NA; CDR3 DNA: TGCGCCAGCAGCCTGTCCGGGACAGTCAATCAGCCCCAGCATTTT; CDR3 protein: CASSLSGTVNQPQHF
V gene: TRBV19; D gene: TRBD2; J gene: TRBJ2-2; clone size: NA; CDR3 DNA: TGTGCCAGTAGTAGGTTAGCGGGAGTCACCGGGGAGCTGTTTTTT; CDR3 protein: CASSRLAGVTGELFF
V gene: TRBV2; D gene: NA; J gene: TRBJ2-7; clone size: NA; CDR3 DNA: TGTGCCAGCAATTACCGGGACCTAGACTACGAGCAGTACTTC; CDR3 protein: CASNYRDLDYEQYF
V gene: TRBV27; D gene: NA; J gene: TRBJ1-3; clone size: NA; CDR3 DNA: TGTGCCAGCGGAACCGTGAGGACGTCCGGACAAAGCTCTGGAAACACCATATATTTT; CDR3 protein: CASGTVRTSGQSSGNTIYF
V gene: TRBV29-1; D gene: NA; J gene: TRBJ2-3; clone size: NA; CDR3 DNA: TGCAGCGTTGTAGGATCGTCAGTGGGGCATACGCAGTATTTT; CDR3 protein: CSVVGSSVGHTQYF
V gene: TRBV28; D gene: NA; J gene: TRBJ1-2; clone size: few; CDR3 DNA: TGTGCCAGCCGGCAGGAGAGCTATGGCTACACCTTC; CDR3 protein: CASRQESYGYTF
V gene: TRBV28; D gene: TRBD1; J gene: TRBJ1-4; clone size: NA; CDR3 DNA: TGTGCCAGCAGTCCCGGACAGGGTCCTGAAAAACTGTTTTTT; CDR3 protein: CASSPGQGPEKLFF
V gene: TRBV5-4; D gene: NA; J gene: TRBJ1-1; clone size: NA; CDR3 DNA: TGTGCCAGCACTCGCCAAGGGGGGAACACTGAAGCTTTCTTT; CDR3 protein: CASTRQGGNTEAFF
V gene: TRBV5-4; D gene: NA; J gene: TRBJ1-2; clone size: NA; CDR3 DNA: TGTGCCAGCAGCCCCGTCGGCGGGGATCCTGGCTACACCTTC; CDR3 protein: CASSPVGGDPGYTF
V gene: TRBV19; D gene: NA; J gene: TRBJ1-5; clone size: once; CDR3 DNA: TGTGCCAGTAGTTCCCTCCCGAACCCCAATCAGCCCCAGCATTTT; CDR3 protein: CASSSLPNPNQPQHF
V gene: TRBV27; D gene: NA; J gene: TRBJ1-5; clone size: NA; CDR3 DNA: TGTGCCAGCAGTTTTGCAGACAATCAGCCCCAGCATTTT; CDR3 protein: CASSFADNQPQHF
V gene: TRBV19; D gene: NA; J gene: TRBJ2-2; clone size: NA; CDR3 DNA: TGTGCCAGTAACCAGGACAAGTTAATCGGGGAGCTGTTTTTT; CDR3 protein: CASNQDKLIGELFF
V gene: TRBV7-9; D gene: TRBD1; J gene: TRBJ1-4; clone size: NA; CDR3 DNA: TGTGCCAGCAGCTGGGGGACAGGGGAGGAAAAACTGTTTTTT; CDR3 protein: CASSWGTGEEKLFF
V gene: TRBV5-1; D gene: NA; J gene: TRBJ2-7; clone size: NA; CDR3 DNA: TGCGCCAGCAGTAATCTTGCGGCAGCATCCTACGAGCAGTACTTC; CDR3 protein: CASSNLAAASYEQYF
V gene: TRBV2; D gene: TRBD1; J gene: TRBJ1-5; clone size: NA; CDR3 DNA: TGTGCCAGCAGCGCCCGACAGGGACACCAGCCCCAGCATTTT; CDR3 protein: CASSARQGHQPQHF
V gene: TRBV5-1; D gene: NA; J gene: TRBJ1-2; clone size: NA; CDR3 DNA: TGCGCCAGCAGGTTCGGGACCAGAAACTATGGCTACACCTTC; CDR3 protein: CASRFGTRNYGYTF
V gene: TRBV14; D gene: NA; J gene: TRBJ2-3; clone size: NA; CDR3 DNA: TGTGCCAGCAGCCAAGCCCGGTTGGCAGATACGCAGTATTTT; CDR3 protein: CASSQARLADTQYF
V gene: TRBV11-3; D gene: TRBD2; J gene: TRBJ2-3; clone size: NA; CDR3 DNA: TGTGCCAGCAGCTCCCGGACTAGCGGCGATACGCAGTATTTT; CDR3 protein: CASSSRTSGDTQYF
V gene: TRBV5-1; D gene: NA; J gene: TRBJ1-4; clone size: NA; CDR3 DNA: TGCGCCAGCAGCTTGGGACTGAGGAATGAAAAACTGTTTTTT; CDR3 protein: CASSLGLRNEKLFF
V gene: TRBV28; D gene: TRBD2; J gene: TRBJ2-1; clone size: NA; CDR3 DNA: TGTGCCAGCCCCCCGACTAGCGGGAATTACAATGAGCAGTTCTTC; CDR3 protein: CASPPTSGNYNEQFF
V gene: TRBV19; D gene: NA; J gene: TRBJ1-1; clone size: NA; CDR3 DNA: TGTGCCAGTAGTATCGCCGTCGGGCGGAAGAACACTGAAGCTTTCTTT; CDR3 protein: CASSIAVGRKNTEAFF
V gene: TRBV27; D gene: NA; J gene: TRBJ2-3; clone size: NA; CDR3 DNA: TGTGCCAGCAGTTTCGGTAGGGGATCCGTCACAGATACGCAGTATTTT; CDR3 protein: CASSFGRGSVTDTQYF
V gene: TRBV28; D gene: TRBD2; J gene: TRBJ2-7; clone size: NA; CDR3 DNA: TGTGCCAGCAGCCCTGGACTAGCCAATATCAAGAAATTACGTGAGCAGTACTTC; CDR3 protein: CASSPGLANIKKLREQYF
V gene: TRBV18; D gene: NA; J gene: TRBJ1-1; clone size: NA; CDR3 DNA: TGTGCCAGCTCACCAAATACCGGGAAGAACACTGAAGCTTTCTTT; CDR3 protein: CASSPNTGKNTEAFF
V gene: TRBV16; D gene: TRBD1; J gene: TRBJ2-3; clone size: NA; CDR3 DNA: TGTGCCAGCAGCCAATCGTCGTACAGGGGGCGCGAAACGCAGTATTTT; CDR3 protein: CASSQSSYRGRETQYF
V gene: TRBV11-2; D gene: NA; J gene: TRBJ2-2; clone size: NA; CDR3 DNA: TGTGCCAGCACACGCGGACGTGGGGTGGCCGGGGAGCTGTTTTTT; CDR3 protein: CASTRGRGVAGELFF
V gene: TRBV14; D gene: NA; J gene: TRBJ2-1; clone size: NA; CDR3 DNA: TGTGCCAGCAGCTTAAGGGTGGGGGTACACAATGAGCAGTTCTTC; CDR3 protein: CASSLRVGVHNEQFF
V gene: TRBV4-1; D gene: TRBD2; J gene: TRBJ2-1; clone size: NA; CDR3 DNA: TGCGCCAGCAGCCTGCCGGGACTAGCAACAGACAATGAGCAGTTCTTC; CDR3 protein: CASSLPGLATDNEQFF
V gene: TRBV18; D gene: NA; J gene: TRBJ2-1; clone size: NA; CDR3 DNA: TGTGCCAGCTCACGATCTTCTAGCGACGAGCAGTTCTTC; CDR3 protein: CASSRSSSDEQFF
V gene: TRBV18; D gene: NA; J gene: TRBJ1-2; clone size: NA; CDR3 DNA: TGTGCCAGCTCACCCCTTTTTGGCCCATCCAACTATGGCTACACCTTC; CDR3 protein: CASSPLFGPSNYGYTF
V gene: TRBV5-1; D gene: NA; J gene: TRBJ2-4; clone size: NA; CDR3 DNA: TGCGCCAGCAGCTTGGAGGGACGGGAAAAAGCCAAAAACATTCAGTACTTC; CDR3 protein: CASSLEGREKAKNIQYF
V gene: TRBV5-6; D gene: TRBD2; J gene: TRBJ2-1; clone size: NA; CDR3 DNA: TGTGCCAGTTACCTAGCGGGAGCCCCCGCTTCCTACAATGAGCAGTTCTTC; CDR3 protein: CASYLAGAPASYNEQFF
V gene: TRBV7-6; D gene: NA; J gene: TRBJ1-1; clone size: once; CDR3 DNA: TGTGCCAGCAGCTTAGGGACACGTTCTGAAGCTTTCTTT; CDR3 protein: CASSLGTRSEAFF
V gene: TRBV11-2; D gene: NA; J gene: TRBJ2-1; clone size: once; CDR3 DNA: TGTGCCAGCAGCTTAGTCAGTTCCTACAATGAGCAGTTCTTC; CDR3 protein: CASSLVSSYNEQFF
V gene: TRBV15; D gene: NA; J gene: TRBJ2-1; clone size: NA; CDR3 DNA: TGTGCCACCAGCAGAGAGACCCTAAAAAACAATGAGCAGTTCTTC; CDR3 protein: CATSRETLKNNEQFF
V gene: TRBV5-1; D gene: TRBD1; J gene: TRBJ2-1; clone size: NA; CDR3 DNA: TGCGCCAGCATCGCCGGGACAGGAGCGTACAATGAGCAGTTCTTC; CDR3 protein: CASIAGTGAYNEQFF
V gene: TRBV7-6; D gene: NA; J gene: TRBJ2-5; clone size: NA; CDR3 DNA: TGTGCCAGCAGCGTAGGAGGGTTCCAAGAGACCCAGTACTTC; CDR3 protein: CASSVGGFQETQYF
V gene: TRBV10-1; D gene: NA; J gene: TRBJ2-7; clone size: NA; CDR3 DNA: TGCGCCAGCAGTGAGTCTGCAGGGCCCTACGAGCAGTACTTC; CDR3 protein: CASSESAGPYEQYF
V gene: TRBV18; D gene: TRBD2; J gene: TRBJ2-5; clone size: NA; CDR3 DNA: TGTGCCAGCTCACCACTAAGCGGACTAGCGGGTCAAGAGACCCAGTACTTC; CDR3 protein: CASSPLSGLAGQETQYF
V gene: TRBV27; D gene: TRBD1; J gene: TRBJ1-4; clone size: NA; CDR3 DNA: TGTGCCAGCAGTTCCCGGACAGGAATTAATGAAAAACTGTTTTTT; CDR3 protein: CASSSRTGINEKLFF
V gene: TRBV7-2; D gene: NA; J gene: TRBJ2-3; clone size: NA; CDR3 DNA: TGTGCCAGCAGCCCGGGATTCGCTAGCACAGATACGCAGTATTTT; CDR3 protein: CASSPGFASTDTQYF
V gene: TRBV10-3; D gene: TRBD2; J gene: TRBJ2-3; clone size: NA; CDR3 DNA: TGTGCCACCGGGGTTGGCGGGAGAACAGATACGCAGTATTTT; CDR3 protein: CATGVGGRTDTQYF
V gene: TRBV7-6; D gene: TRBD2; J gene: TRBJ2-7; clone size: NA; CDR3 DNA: TGTGCCAGCAGCTTGGGACTAGCTTACGAGCAGTACTTC; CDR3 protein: CASSLGLAYEQYF
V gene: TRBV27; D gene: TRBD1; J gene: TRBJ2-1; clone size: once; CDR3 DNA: TGTGCCAGCAGTTCACTATCGGGACAGGGGCACAATGAGCAGTTCTTC; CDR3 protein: CASSSLSGQGHNEQFF
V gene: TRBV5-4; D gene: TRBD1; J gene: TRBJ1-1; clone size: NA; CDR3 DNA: TGTGCCCTTGGGACAGGGGGCACTGAAGCTTTCTTT; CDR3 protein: CALGTGGTEAFF
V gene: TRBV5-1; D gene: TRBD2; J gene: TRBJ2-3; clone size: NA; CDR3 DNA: TGCGCCAGCAGCTTGGGGATAGGGAGGGCCACAGATACGCAGTATTTT; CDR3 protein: CASSLGIGRATDTQYF
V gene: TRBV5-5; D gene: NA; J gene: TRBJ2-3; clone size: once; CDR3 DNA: TGTGCCAGCAGCCTGGATTACCGAGGGTACACAGATACGCAGTATTTT; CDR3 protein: CASSLDYRGYTDTQYF
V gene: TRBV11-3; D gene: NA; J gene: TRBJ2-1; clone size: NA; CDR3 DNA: TGTGCCAGCAGCTTAGATGGCGGACACGCGCAGTTCTTC; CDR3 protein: CASSLDGGHAQFF
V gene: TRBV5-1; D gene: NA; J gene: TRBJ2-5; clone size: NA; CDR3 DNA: TGCGCCAGCAGCTTGGGGACTACCCAAGAGACCCAGTACTTC; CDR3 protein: CASSLGTTQETQYF
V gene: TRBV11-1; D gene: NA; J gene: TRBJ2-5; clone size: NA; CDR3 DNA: TGTGCCAGCAGCTCGGACCTGGGACGGTGGGGCCAAGAGACCCAGTACTTC; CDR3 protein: CASSSDLGRWGQETQYF